This is a list of T cell receptor beta chains from one sample in a study of blood T cell repertoires in COVID-19. Here immunoSEQ multiplex PCR was the method, and the copy in TCRdb shows in-frame clones only, minus some. Of over 350,000 clones listed, approximately 90% are singletons. Sequenced: peripheral blood. All receptors derive from a woman aged 30 to 39 with active or convalescent COVID-19. The CDR3 runs from the conserved cysteine through the conserved F or W. Fields, in order: V gene, J gene, clone size, D gene, CDR3 DNA, CDR3 protein. A D gene is named only where the DNA matches it firmly. Not all rows give a size; the values are once, few, many and, for expanded clones, a class.

TRBV29-1	TRBJ2-2	.	TRBD2	TGCAGCGTTGGGGAGGGCCCGAACACCGGGGAGCTGTTTTTT	CSVGEGPNTGELFF
TRBV6-1	TRBJ1-1	.	.	TGTGCCAGCAGTGAATTCCAGGGTAGGAACACTGAAGCTTTCTTT	CASSEFQGRNTEAFF
TRBV6-5	TRBJ1-2	once	.	TGTGCCTCGGGCACCCGAACAGGGAACTATGGCTACACCTTC	CASGTRTGNYGYTF
TRBV27	TRBJ1-6	.	TRBD1	TGTGCCACCCAGTTTAGGTCAGGGGGCGGTTCACCCCTCCACTTT	CATQFRSGGGSPLHF
TRBV28	TRBJ1-2	.	TRBD1	TGTGCCAGCAGCCTCCAGGGGGAAGGCTACACCTTC	CASSLQGEGYTF
TRBV6-5	TRBJ2-2	.	TRBD1	TGTGCCAGCAGTTACTCGACAGGGTTCCCCGGGGAGCTGTTTTTT	CASSYSTGFPGELFF
TRBV7-2	TRBJ1-3	few	.	TGTGCCAGCAGCACTGCAGGGATCGGAAACACCATATATTTT	CASSTAGIGNTIYF
TRBV15	TRBJ1-5	.	.	TGTGCCACCAGCAGAGATGTCAGGAATCAGCCCCAGCATTTT	CATSRDVRNQPQHF
TRBV5-6	TRBJ2-7	.	.	TGTGCCAGCAGCTTGGCCGCGAGGGCTGTCCACTACGAGCAGTACTTC	CASSLAARAVHYEQYF
TRBV3-1/TRBV3-2	TRBJ2-7	once	TRBD1	TGTGCCAGCAGCCCTTCGGACAGGGTCTACGAGCAGTACTTC	CASSPSDRVYEQYF
TRBV28	TRBJ1-3	.	.	TGTGCCAGCAGTTTAGGACCTGACAGCGGAAACACCATATATTTT	CASSLGPDSGNTIYF
TRBV2	TRBJ2-7	.	TRBD1	TGTGCCAGCATTAGAGGACAGGAATCCTACGAGCAGTACTTC	CASIRGQESYEQYF
TRBV7-8	TRBJ1-1	.	TRBD1	TGTGCCAGCAGCGTTGACAGGGAGAAGGGTAGAGACGCTTTCTTT	CASSVDREKGRDAFF
TRBV30	TRBJ2-2	.	.	TGTGCCTGGAGTGTAACCCAGAACGGGGAGCTGTTTTTT	CAWSVTQNGELFF
TRBV18	TRBJ2-5	once	TRBD2	TGTGCCAGCTCACTCGGGATGGGACTAGCGGGAGCCGCGGAAGAGACCCAGTACTTC	CASSLGMGLAGAAEETQYF
TRBV11-2	TRBJ2-1	.	TRBD2	TGTGCCAGCAGCTTATCAGTAGCGGGGGCTTACAATGAGCAGTTCTTC	CASSLSVAGAYNEQFF
TRBV18	TRBJ1-6	.	TRBD1	TGTGCCAGCTCACCCTCGGGACAGGGTCCCCTCCACTTT	CASSPSGQGPLHF
TRBV27	TRBJ2-7	.	TRBD2	TGTGCCAGCAGTAAGACTAGCGGGAGGTCCTACGAGCAGTACTTC	CASSKTSGRSYEQYF
TRBV27	TRBJ2-3	.	.	TGTGCCAGCAGGGGGTTAGGGGTAGTGGTCCATACGCAGTATTTT	CASRGLGVVVHTQYF
TRBV5-1	TRBJ1-1	.	TRBD1	TGCGCCAGCAGCTTGGAGGCAGGGGGCTTGGGCACTGAAGCTTTCTTT	CASSLEAGGLGTEAFF
TRBV7-2	TRBJ2-3	.	.	TGTGCCAGCAGCTTGAGAAGCGGGAGCACAGATACGCAGTATTTT	CASSLRSGSTDTQYF
TRBV19	TRBJ2-5	.	.	TGTGCCAGTAGAGCCAACCACCAAGAGACCCAGTACTTC	CASRANHQETQYF
TRBV6-5	TRBJ2-7	.	.	TGTGCCAGCAGCCTATCTTTTACCTCCTACGAGCAGTACTTC	CASSLSFTSYEQYF
TRBV28	TRBJ2-7	.	.	TGTGCCAGCCTTGAGTCCTACGAGCAGTACTTC	CASLESYEQYF
TRBV6-6	TRBJ2-2	once	TRBD1	TGTGCCAGCAGTTCCCAAAACAGGGGGCTGGCCGGGGAGCTGTTTTTT	CASSSQNRGLAGELFF
TRBV7-2	TRBJ2-7	.	.	TGTGCCAGCAGCTTAGTGGCAGACGGGTACGAGCAGTACTTC	CASSLVADGYEQYF